These 5 T cell receptor beta chains share one sample of origin, sequenced in a study of T cell repertoires in cytomegalovirus infection. Each CDR3 protein gets one entry after TCRdb re-called the reads with MiXCR. There are roughly 340,000 distinct CDR3 sequences in the sample; 29% occur only once, and 20% lies in the top ten. Their antigen targets remain unknown. This sample comprised cultured PBMCs, obtained from culture after CMV antigen stimulation. Receptor source: a human donor in good health (CMV status not recorded). Some clones in this sample may be carry-over from other donors' samples.

The chain couples TRBV5-1 to TRBJ2-2; weak D call: TRBD2 (6 bases). This CDR3 region has 19 residues. V gave up 6 bases and J gave up 3 bases, with 27 bases separating them. CDR1 is SGHRS and CDR2 is YFSETQ in the germline V gene. CDR3 DNA sequence: TGCGCCAGCATATCCCGGCCTTTACTGCGCGGGGTCTACACCGGGGAGCTGTTTTTT. Encoded protein: CASISRPLLRGVYTGELFF.

This clonotype was seen a few times. The rearrangement links TRBV29-1 to TRBJ1-2, with 8 bases identical to TRBD1. The CDR3 contains 15 residues. V was pared by 3 bases and J by 2 bases, with 8 bases of the junction left unmatched. Germline values: CDR1 SQVTM, CDR2 ANQGSEA. In DNA form, the CDR3 reads TGCAGCGTTGAGGGCCTGGACAGGGAAAACTATGGCTACACCTTC. Translating it yields CSVEGLDRENYGYTF. Full variable domain (outside the CDR3, taken from reference TRBV29-1 and TRBJ1-2): SAVISQKPSRDICQRGTSLTIQCQVDSQVTMMFWYRQQPGQSLTLIATANQGSEATYESGFVIDKFPISRPNLTFSTLTVSNMSPEDSSIYLCSVEGLDRENYGYTFGSGTRLTVV.

The chain joins TRBV10-3 to TRBJ1-1, with D hard to call. CDR3 length: 14 residues. Trimming removed 0 bases at V and 2 bases at J, with 7 bases between. CDR1 ENHRY and CDR2 SYGVKD come from the germline V gene. The CDR3 coding sequence is TGTGCCATCAGTGAGTCGCCCGGAAACACTGAAGCTTTCTTT. Amino acid sequence: CAISESPGNTEAFF.

This clonotype was seen a handful of times. This chain joins TRBV6-2 or TRBV6-3 and TRBJ1-2, with D possibly TRBD1 on 5 matching bases. Germline V gene sequence: CDR1 MNHEY, CDR2 SVGEGT. The CDR3 totals 14 residues. Trimming took 2 bases from V and 8 from J, leaving 15 bases between them. The CDR3 bases are TGTGCCAGCAGTTACATGCAGGGAGCAGGCGGCTACACCTTC. Translating gives CASSYMQGAGGYTF.

In its sample, this clonotype was seen once. The chain combines TRBV12-3 or TRBV12-4 with TRBJ1-1; 7 nucleotides match TRBD1. Trimming cost V 7 bases and J 4 bases; bases outside gene matches: 6. CDR3 length equals 13 residues. CDR3 DNA sequence: TGTGCCAGCAATCCGACAGGGCTCACTGAAGCTTTCTTT. Protein: CASNPTGLTEAFF.